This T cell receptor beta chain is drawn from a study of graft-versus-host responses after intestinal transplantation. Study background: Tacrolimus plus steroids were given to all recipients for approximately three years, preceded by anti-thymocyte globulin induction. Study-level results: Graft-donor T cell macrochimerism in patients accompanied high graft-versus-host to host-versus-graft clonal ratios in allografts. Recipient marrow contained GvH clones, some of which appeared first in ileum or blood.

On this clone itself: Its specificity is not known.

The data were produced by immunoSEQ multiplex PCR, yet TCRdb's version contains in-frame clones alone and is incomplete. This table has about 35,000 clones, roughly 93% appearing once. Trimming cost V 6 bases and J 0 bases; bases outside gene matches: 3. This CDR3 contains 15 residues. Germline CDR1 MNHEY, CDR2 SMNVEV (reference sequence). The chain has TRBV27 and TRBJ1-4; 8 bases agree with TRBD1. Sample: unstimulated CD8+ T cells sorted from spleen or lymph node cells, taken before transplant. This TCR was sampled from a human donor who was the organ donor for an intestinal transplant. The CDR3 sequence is CASRGDRPTNEKLFF. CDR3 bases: TGTGCCAGCAGAGGGGACAGGCCAACTAATGAAAAACTGTTTTTT.